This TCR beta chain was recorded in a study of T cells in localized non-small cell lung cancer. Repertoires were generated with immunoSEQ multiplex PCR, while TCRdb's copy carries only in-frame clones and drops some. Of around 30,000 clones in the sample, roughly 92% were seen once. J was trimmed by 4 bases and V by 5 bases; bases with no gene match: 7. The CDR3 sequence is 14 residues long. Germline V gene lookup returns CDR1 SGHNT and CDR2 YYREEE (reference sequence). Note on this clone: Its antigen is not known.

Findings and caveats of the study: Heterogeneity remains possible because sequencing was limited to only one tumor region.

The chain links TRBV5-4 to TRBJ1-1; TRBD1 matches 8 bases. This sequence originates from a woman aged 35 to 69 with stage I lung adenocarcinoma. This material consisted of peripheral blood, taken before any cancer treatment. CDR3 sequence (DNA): TGTGCCAGCAGAGAGAGACAGGGGACCACTGAAGCTTTCTTT. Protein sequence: CASRERQGTTEAFF. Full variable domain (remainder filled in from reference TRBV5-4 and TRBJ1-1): ETGVTQSPTHLIKTRGQQVTLRCSSQSGHNTVSWYQQALGQGPQFIFQYYREEENGRGNFPPRFSGLQFPNYSSELNVNALELDDSALYLCASRERQGTTEAFFGQGTRLTVV.